The source of this TCR beta chain is a study of read filtering for tumor transcriptome and immune sequencing. The library was built from approximately 400 ng RNA with molecular barcoded adaptors for alpha/delta and beta/gamma chains. Each CDR3 protein gets one entry after TCRdb re-called the reads with MiXCR. The table records 35,000 to 50,000 distinct CDR3 sequences, approximately 15% of them present only once. At the time of active disease, bone marrow was collected from every patient. Findings and limits, study-wide: Compared with RNA-seq, IR-seq gave much higher clonotype depth and reliability. Roughly 80% of IR-seq clonotypes had one read, totaling about 3.3% of reads; RNA-seq: around 77% and 45%.

This clonotype occurred many times. The antigen remains unidentified. The CDR3 runs to 15 residues. Germline CDR1 DFQATT, CDR2 SNEGSKA (reference sequence). The junction had 11 bases not matched to a gene; V was cut back by 0 bases and J by 9 bases. The source of this sequence is a donor at least 40 years old with multiple myeloma. The sequenced sample was a population of CD138-negative cells sorted from bone marrow. This rearrangement joins TRBV20-1 to TRBJ1-5, with TRBD1 matching 7 bases. The CDR3 region has the DNA TGCAGTGCTAGAGATGGAAGACAGGGCGTGGGGCCCCAGCATTTT. Translating gives CSARDGRQGVGPQHF.